This entry lists 32 T cell receptor beta chains sequenced from one sample in a study of T cell responses to AZD1222 COVID-19 vaccine. Sequenced by immunoSEQ multiplex PCR; TCRdb stores in-frame clones only, minus some. The sample holds 150,000 or so clones, approximately 93% seen once. Here the sequenced sample was peripheral blood, taken on day 0 of AZD1222 vaccination. These TCRs come from an adult in good health.

Remarks on this clone: The junction differs from germline at one of its ends, possibly a read error. The genes are TRBV6-5 and TRBJ2-5, with TRBD2 matching 7 bases. This CDR3 has 14 amino acids. Germline V CDR1 and CDR2: MNHEY, SVGAGI. The CDR3 loop reads CATSRLAGKETQYF. The CDR3 region has the DNA TGTGCCACCAGTCGACTAGCAGGAAAAGAGACCCAGTACTTC.

This chain links TRBV4-1 with TRBJ2-7; D is unresolved. V lost 4 bases, J lost 4 bases, and 11 bases lay in between. Germline V gives CDR1 MGHRA, CDR2 YSYEKL. The CDR3 extends over 13 amino acids. The CDR3 loop reads CASSLQIQYEQYF. CDR3 bases: TGCGCCAGCAGCCTTCAGATTCAATACGAGCAGTACTTC.

This clone occurred once. This chain connects TRBV28 to TRBJ1-2, with 7 bases fitting TRBD1. There are 13 residues in the CDR3. CDR1 and CDR2 from the germline V gene are MDHEN and SYDVKM. V trimming: 5 bases; J trimming: 8 bases; junction bases outside the gene matches: 8. The DNA of the CDR3 is TGTGCCAGCAGTATCAGGGGGATGGTCGGCTACACCTTC. Protein: CASSIRGMVGYTF.

This clone has a single count. The rearrangement joins TRBV7-9 to TRBJ2-1, with 9 bases aligning to TRBD1. Per the germline V gene, CDR1 is SEHNR and CDR2 is FQNEAQ (reference sequence). Trimming cost V 4 bases and J 8 bases; bases outside gene matches: 15. This CDR3 spans 17 amino acids. CDR3 sequence: CASSSGLLDRGVDEQFF. In nucleotides, the CDR3 is TGTGCCAGCAGCTCGGGTTTGTTGGACAGGGGTGTCGATGAGCAGTTCTTC.

The count of this clone is one. The rearrangement links TRBV19 to TRBJ2-7; TRBD1 matches at 11 bases. Unmatched junction bases numbered 5, after V lost 4 bases and J lost 0 bases. The CDR3 covers 16 residues. Germline CDR1 is LNHDA and CDR2 is SQIVND (reference sequence). CDR3 loop: CASSKGQGAFSYEQYF. Here the CDR3 DNA reads TGTGCCAGTAGTAAAGGACAGGGGGCTTTCTCCTACGAGCAGTACTTC.

The chain joins TRBV28 to TRBJ1-5; tentative D call: TRBD1 (5 bases). CDR3 length equals 14 residues. The germline V gene has CDR1 MDHEN and CDR2 SYDVKM. V lost 3 bases and J lost 6, with 12 bases in between. The CDR3 DNA is TGTGCCAGCAGTTTGGCCCTGGGGGGTCAGCCCCAGCATTTT. The encoded protein is CASSLALGGQPQHF.

This clone was detected only once. The chain uses TRBV19 and TRBJ1-1, with TRBD1 as a possible D gene (5 bases). Trimming removed 7 bases from V and 10 bases from J, with 22 bases in between. The CDR3 totals 14 residues. The germline V gene has CDR1 LNHDA and CDR2 SQIVND (reference sequence). This CDR3 reads CASKVEQGGGRAFF. For the CDR3, the DNA is TGTGCCAGTAAAGTAGAGCAGGGAGGAGGTAGAGCTTTCTTT.

The chain carries TRBV7-8 and TRBJ1-5; 8 bases align to TRBD1. The length of the CDR3 is 15 residues. Germline assignment: CDR1 SGHVS and CDR2 FQNEAQ. Losses at the gene ends were 2 bases for V and 4 bases for J; bases not matched to a gene: 4. Here the CDR3 reads CASSLNGQGNQPQHF. CDR3 nucleotide sequence: TGTGCCAGCAGCTTAAATGGACAGGGTAATCAGCCCCAGCATTTT.

This rearrangement joins TRBV2 to TRBJ1-2; D is unclear. The CDR3 runs 13 residues. Per the germline V gene, CDR1 is SNHLY and CDR2 is FYNNEI. Trimming took off 7 bases at V and 8 bases at J, with 17 bases between the two ends. The CDR3 DNA follows: TGTGCCAGCACGGTTGGAGGTTTAATGGGCTACACCTTC. Encoded protein: CASTVGGLMGYTF.

The gene calls are TRBV18 and TRBJ1-6, with D tentatively TRBD1 (6 bases). This CDR3 has 17 residues. V lost 3 bases to trimming and J lost 7 bases, with 19 bases between them. CDR1 and CDR2 from the germline V gene are KGHSH and LQKENI. The CDR3 coding sequence is TGTGCCAGCTCACCCCGCCCACAGGGTCGGGTCAATTCACCCCTCCACTTT. Its protein product is CASSPRPQGRVNSPLHF.

This sequence joins TRBV7-8 and TRBJ1-3; D possibly corresponds to TRBD1 (5 bases). The ends were cut back, 5 bases at V and 3 bases at J, with 11 bases in the middle. Germline V gene data show CDR1 as SGHVS and CDR2 as FQNEAQ. The CDR3 is made up of 14 amino acids. CDR3 in amino acids: CASSPRGFGNTIYF. The CDR3 DNA reads as TGTGCCAGCAGCCCCCGGGGGTTTGGAAACACCATATATTTT.

The chain has TRBV18 and TRBJ1-6, with a weak D call TRBD1 (5 bases). V gave up 2 bases and J gave up 10 bases, with 18 bases separating them. CDR1 and CDR2 (germline): KGHSH, LQKENI. The CDR3 consists of 16 residues. This CDR3 reads CASSPVGVLSLSPLHF. The DNA for the CDR3 is TGTGCCAGCTCACCAGTGGGGGTTCTAAGTTTATCACCCCTCCACTTT. Full variable domain (outside the CDR3, taken from reference TRBV18 and TRBJ1-6): NAGVMQNPRHLVRRRGQEARLRCSPMKGHSHVYWYRQLPEEGLKFMVYLQKENIIDESGMPKERFSAEFPKEGPSILRIQQVVRGDSAAYFCASSPVGVLSLSPLHFGNGTRLTVT.

The chain has TRBV9 and TRBJ2-7, with unresolved D. The V end was cut by 3 bases, the J end by 3 bases, with 13 bases between. The germline CDR1 and CDR2 sequences are SGDLS and YYNGEE. This CDR3 spans 14 amino acids. CDR3 region: CASSDPTSGYEQYF. DNA of the CDR3: TGTGCCAGCAGCGATCCTACGAGTGGCTACGAGCAGTACTTC.

The J gene is TRBJ1-5, the V gene TRBV30, with a tentative D call TRBD1 (5 bases). Trimming removed 7 bases at V and 0 bases at J, with 13 bases between. Germline V gene sequence: CDR1 GTSNPN, CDR2 SVGIG (reference sequence). The CDR3 covers 14 residues. CDR3 bases: TGTGCCTTCTCGAGGGGACGTAGCAATCAGCCCCAGCATTTT. This encodes CAFSRGRSNQPQHF.

V is TRBV18 and J is TRBJ1-2; the D gene is possibly TRBD1 (6 bases). CDR3 size: 15 residues. V was trimmed by 3 bases and J by 4 bases, leaving 15 bases between them. CDR1 and CDR2 (germline): KGHSH, LQKENI. CDR3 amino acids: CASSPFKGHTYGYTF. The CDR3 DNA is TGTGCCAGCTCACCGTTTAAGGGACACACCTATGGCTACACCTTC.

The chain is built from TRBV15 and TRBJ2-7, with 7 bases fitting TRBD2. Per the germline V gene, CDR1 is LNHNV and CDR2 is YYDKDF (reference sequence). V shed 5 bases, J shed 3 bases, and the junction held 10 bases outside the gene matches. The CDR3 contains 15 residues. CDR3: CATSVRWGGNYEQYF. The CDR3 DNA follows: TGTGCCACCAGCGTCCGATGGGGGGGAAACTACGAGCAGTACTTC.

The rearrangement uses TRBV5-4 and TRBJ2-3; 13 positions agree with TRBD2. Germline CDR1 reads SGHNT; CDR2 reads YYREEE (reference sequence). Unmatched junction bases numbered 7, after V lost 4 bases and J lost 2 bases. The CDR3 is 17 amino acids. CDR3 amino acids: CASSGLAGAPPTDTQYF. In DNA form, the CDR3 reads TGTGCCAGCAGCGGACTAGCGGGGGCCCCACCCACAGATACGCAGTATTTT.

The chain has TRBV13 and TRBJ1-5; 8 bases match TRBD1. The CDR3 covers 14 residues. Trimming cost V 5 bases and J 4 bases; bases outside gene matches: 4. Germline-derived CDR1 and CDR2 are PRHDT and FYEKMQ (reference sequence). This chain's CDR3 is CASSINRGNQPQHF. The CDR3 DNA reads as TGTGCCAGCAGCATTAACAGGGGGAATCAGCCCCAGCATTTT.

This clone has only a few counts. The chain uses TRBV10-3 and TRBJ1-3; D ambiguous. The CDR3 sequence is 14 residues long. Germline assignment: CDR1 ENHRY and CDR2 SYGVKD. Deletions cut 9 bases from V and 0 bases from J, with 12 bases between. The CDR3 DNA sequence: TGTGCCATTAGCGTCTCCAACTCTGGAAACACCATATATTTT. This codes for CAISVSNSGNTIYF.

The chain has TRBV5-1 and TRBJ2-5, with 7 bases matching TRBD2. V trimming: 3 bases; J trimming: 3 bases; junction bases outside the gene matches: 5. The CDR3 is made up of 14 amino acids. Germline CDR1 SGHRS, CDR2 YFSETQ. The CDR3 coding sequence is TGCGCCAGCAGCTCGCGGGGGAGCGAAGAGACCCAGTACTTC. Translated: CASSSRGSEETQYF.

The DNA for the CDR3 is TGCGCCAGCAGCCTATACAGGGGAGGTCTCGGCTACACCTTC. This sequence encodes CASSLYRGGLGYTF. This rearrangement joins TRBV5-1 to TRBJ1-2; 7 bases map to TRBD1. Germline CDR1 SGHRS, CDR2 YFSETQ. The CDR3 spans 14 residues. Trimming cost V 4 bases and J 8 bases; bases outside gene matches: 11.

The V gene is TRBV19, the J gene TRBJ1-1; D perhaps matches TRBD1 (5 bases). CDR3 length: 13 residues. Between the trimmed V and J ends, which lost 3 bases and 1 base, there was a span of 6 bases. The germline V gene encodes CDR1 LNHDA and CDR2 SQIVND (reference sequence). The CDR3 here is CASSMGPNTEAFF. The CDR3 DNA sequence: TGTGCCAGTAGTATGGGACCGAACACTGAAGCTTTCTTT.

The chain uses TRBV6-2 or TRBV6-3 and TRBJ2-7; D is uncertain. Germline CDR1 reads MNHEY; CDR2 reads SVGEGT. Trimming took 2 bases from V and 4 from J, leaving 3 bases between them. The CDR3 covers 11 residues. The CDR3 DNA follows: TGTGCCAGCAGTTACACTTACGAGCAGTACTTC. Its protein product is CASSYTYEQYF.

In this sample, this clone turned up once. The CDR3 DNA follows: TGTGCCAGCAGTGGGAGCGGGGGAACGCAGTATTTT. It yields the protein CASSGSGGTQYF. V usage is TRBV2 and J usage is TRBJ2-3; the match to TRBD2 covers 8 bases. Germline assignment: CDR1 SNHLY and CDR2 FYNNEI. CDR3 length equals 12 residues. Trimming cost V 4 bases and J 9 bases; bases outside gene matches: 3.

V and J are TRBV28 and TRBJ2-2, with 10 bases matching TRBD1. This CDR3 region has 17 residues. The J segment lost 3 bases and the V segment lost 6 bases, leaving 10 bases of the junction unmatched. Germline CDR1 is MDHEN and CDR2 is SYDVKM. CDR3 in amino acids: CASSSLFGTGDTGELFF. The CDR3 region has the DNA TGTGCCAGCAGCAGTTTATTTGGGACAGGGGACACCGGGGAGCTGTTTTTT.

The table lists this clone with a count of one. The chain carries TRBV4-1 and TRBJ1-5; 9 bases line up with TRBD1. J lost 4 bases, V lost 1 base, and 5 bases had no gene match. This CDR3 is built from 16 residues. Germline-derived CDR1 and CDR2 are MGHRA and YSYEKL. The CDR3 sequence is CASSQAWGQGNQPQHF. The CDR3 DNA sequence: TGCGCCAGCAGCCAAGCCTGGGGACAGGGTAATCAGCCCCAGCATTTT.

This sequence joins TRBV3-1 (or the pseudogene TRBV3-2) and TRBJ1-3; D is undetermined. This CDR3 contains 15 residues. V lost 4 bases to trimming and J lost 2 bases, with 12 bases between them. The germline V gene encodes CDR1 LGHDT and CDR2 YNNKEL (reference sequence). The DNA for the CDR3 is TGTGCCAGCAGCCTAGGAACGGCCACTGGAAACACCATATATTTT. Translated, it gives CASSLGTATGNTIYF.

This chain uses TRBV20-1 with TRBJ2-7; no definite D call. V was pared by 6 bases and J by 5 bases, with 11 bases between. The CDR3 is 11 amino acids. CDR1 DFQATT and CDR2 SNEGSKA come from the germline V gene (reference sequence). In DNA form, the CDR3 reads TGCAGTGCAAGCGTGGGGAACGAGCAGTACTTC. Its protein product is CSASVGNEQYF.

V is TRBV9 and J is TRBJ1-2; maybe TRBD1 (6 bases). The CDR3 loop spans 15 amino acids. V was cut by 3 bases and J by 8 bases, with 20 bases left in between. Germline V gene sequence: CDR1 SGDLS, CDR2 YYNGEE. The CDR3 here is CASSASSTGKDGYTF. In nucleotides, the CDR3 is TGTGCCAGCAGCGCAAGCTCAACAGGGAAGGACGGCTACACCTTC.

The chain recombines TRBV18 with TRBJ2-3; no firm D call. The germline V and J ends were trimmed by 0 bases and 4 bases, with 5 bases remaining between them. Germline V gives CDR1 KGHSH, CDR2 LQKENI. The CDR3 contains 13 residues. The CDR3: CASSPPPADTQYF. CDR3 coding DNA: TGTGCCAGCTCACCACCACCGGCAGATACGCAGTATTTT.

This chain joins TRBV20-1 and TRBJ1-2; D not certain. V shed 6 bases and J shed 6 bases, with 11 bases lying between them. CDR3 length equals 11 residues. The germline V gene has CDR1 DFQATT and CDR2 SNEGSKA (reference sequence). The DNA of the CDR3 is TGCAGTGCAGGTCAGGTCGATGGCTACACCTTC. It encodes CSAGQVDGYTF.

The chain couples TRBV5-1 to TRBJ1-4, with D hard to call. CDR1 and CDR2 (germline): SGHRS, YFSETQ. V was cut by 0 bases and J by 7 bases, with 13 bases left in between. This CDR3 is 15 amino acids long. CDR3 coding DNA: TGCGCCAGCAGCTTGGGAGGAGCAGTAGGTGAAAAACTGTTTTTT. Amino acid sequence: CASSLGGAVGEKLFF.